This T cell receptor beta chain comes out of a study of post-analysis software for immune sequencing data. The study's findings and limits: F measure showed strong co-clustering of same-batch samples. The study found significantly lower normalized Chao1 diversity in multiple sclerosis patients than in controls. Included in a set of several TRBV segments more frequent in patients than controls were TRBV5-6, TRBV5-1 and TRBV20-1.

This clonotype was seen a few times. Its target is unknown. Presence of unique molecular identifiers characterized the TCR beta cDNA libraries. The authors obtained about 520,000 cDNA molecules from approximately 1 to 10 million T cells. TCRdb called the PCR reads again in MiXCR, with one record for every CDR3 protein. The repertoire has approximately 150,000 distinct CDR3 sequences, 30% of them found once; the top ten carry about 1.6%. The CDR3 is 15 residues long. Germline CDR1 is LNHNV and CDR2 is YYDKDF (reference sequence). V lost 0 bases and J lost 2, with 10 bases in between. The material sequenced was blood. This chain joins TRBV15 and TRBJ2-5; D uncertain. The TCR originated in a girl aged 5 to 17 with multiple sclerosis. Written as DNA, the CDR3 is TGTGCCACCAGCAGAGATATCGAGATGCAAGAGACCCAGTACTTC. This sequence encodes CATSRDIEMQETQYF. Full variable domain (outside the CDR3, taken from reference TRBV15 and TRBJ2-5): DAMVIQNPRYQVTQFGKPVTLSCSQTLNHNVMYWYQQKSSQAPKLLFHYYDKDFNNEADTPDNFQSRRPNTSFCFLDIRSPGLGDTAMYLCATSRDIEMQETQYFGPGTRLLVL.